What follows is one T cell receptor (beta chain) and its context. The record originates from a study of blood T cell repertoires in COVID-19. The overall study: The study drew acute and convalescent COVID-19 samples from the United States, Italy and Spain. PBMCs, B-cell-depleted T cells, or T cells provided the cDNA or gDNA that made up the material.

Authors' analysis steps: Counts of nucleated cells, estimated from reference gene primer amplification, were obtained. Generated by immunoSEQ multiplex PCR, the TCRdb table keeps only in-frame clones and is missing some. That table supplies the V and J calls and clone size; D and trimming were determined from the DNA. The sample has some 150,000 clones; approximately 83% are singletons. Followed over time, Seattle patients had been enrolled while infection was active. After removal of 6 bases from V and 1 base from J, the junction contained 4 bases not matched to a gene. The CDR3 totals 13 residues. Looked up from germline, CDR1 is SGHRS and CDR2 is YFSETQ.

This rearrangement joins TRBV5-1 to TRBJ2-7; 7 nucleotides line up with TRBD1. This TCR was recovered from an older woman with COVID-19, enrolled during active disease. The sample taken for sequencing was peripheral blood. CDR3 region: CASMRQGSYEQYF. CDR3 DNA sequence: TGCGCCAGCATGAGACAGGGATCCTACGAGCAGTACTTC.